This TCR beta chain was obtained from a study of immune cell composition in non-small cell lung cancer (dated 2017 in TCRdb). Regarding the study in general: Histologic subtype, mainly lung adenocarcinoma or squamous cell carcinoma, was assigned on the basis of H&E together with p63, CK5, Napsin A and TTF-1 immunohistochemistry. TCR-beta sequencing (Adaptive Biotechnologies) was performed on roughly 34 paired NSCLC tumour and non-adjacent lung specimens plus 26 tumour-only specimens. Supplementary cohort #1 consisted of around 11 lung adenocarcinoma cases with paired tumour/lung TCR-beta sequencing and with TIL populations generated to assess tumour reactivity. A few tumour specimens that had TCR-beta data belonged to rare histological subtypes and were left out of the subtype comparisons. Study-wide findings and limitations: Across about 10 adenocarcinoma cases, TIL tumour reactivity correlated strongly with maximal tumour-associated clone frequency but not with overall clonality. No significant correlation was found between tumour TCR-beta clonality and smoking pack-years. Tumour-associated clones >0.5% were found in nearly half of NSCLC cases, namely in approximately 36% of adenocarcinomas versus around 76% of squamous carcinomas. The reactivity cohort included only around eleven cases, and whether tumour-reactive clones share sequences with the dominant in vivo tumour-associated clones was not shown.

About this clone itself: Its antigen is not yet known. The input lacks base qualities; no much larger clone sits a single base away.

TCR-beta CDR3 regions were amplified from genomic DNA by a two-step multiplex PCR, with the second step adding Illumina-compatible adaptors. As a commercial immunoSEQ service, TCR-beta immunosequencing was carried out on an Illumina platform. The original methods were these. Two measures summarised the repertoires: productive clonality, and Top 10 Clones, meaning the percentage of T-cell templates coming from the ten most frequent sequences. Productive clonality had a range of 0 to 1, where 1 means a monoclonal population. Tumour-associated clones were defined as sequences comprising at least 0.1% of tumour T-cell templates but absent from matched non-adjacent lung, identified via log10 scatter plots. Student's t-tests were used for two-group comparisons, ANOVA for comparisons across stages, and linear regression for relationships, with analyses done in GraphPad Prism7 and R. TCRdb obtained this table from immuneACCESS and retained in-frame rearrangements with V and J assigned. These tables miss some clones; where compared with another copy, unresolved V genes account for less than half of the shortfall, and the remainder is unexplained. The D gene and trimming were derived from the DNA, and the V and J assignments and clone size from that table. The sample table contains 5,000 to 6,500 clones; only one count was recorded for roughly nine tenths of them. The ten largest clones represent 6.4% of the sample.

Counted from cysteine to phenylalanine, this CDR3 has 15 amino acids. Only the CDR3 portion is preserved as DNA: 45 bases, with reading frame beginning at the first base. CDR1 and CDR2, per the germline V gene (reference sequence), are PRHDT and FYEKMQ. V loses 3 bases, J loses 0 bases, and the germline ends lie 12 bases apart. Normal lung samples came from the same patient and consisted of non-adjacent lung tissue collected as far from the tumour as possible, at a distance of at least 3 cm. From frozen aliquots of unsorted single-cell suspensions, genomic DNA was isolated using the QIAamp DNA kit. Tissues were received within 2 hours of resection and processed immediately into single-cell suspensions. Tissue was mechanically dissociated and enzymatically digested with DNase I, collagenase I and hyaluronidase for roughly 30 minutes at 37 °C, then filtered and RBC-lysed.

The V gene is TRBV13 and the J gene is TRBJ2-7, and TRBD1 may be the D gene, going by 5 matching bases. This receptor was taken from a human donor with non-small cell lung cancer. Sequenced material: non-adjacent lung tissue. The nucleotide sequence reads as follows: TGTGCCAGCAGCTTTGGGGCCCTCAGCTCCTACGAGCAGTACTTC. This sequence encodes CASSFGALSSYEQYF.